What follows are 29 T cell receptor beta chains derived from one specimen sequenced in a study of OX40 agonist ivuxolimab in advanced cancers. The library was produced with the immunoSEQ multiplex PCR assay. Drawn from immuneACCESS, this table holds only the in-frame rearrangements with V and J called that TCRdb kept. Clones are partly lost; checked studies trace under half to an unresolved V gene and leave the rest unexplained. The sample data list around 50,000 clones, and 80% to 90% of these were observed just once. The ten largest make up 3% to 3.5% of the sample. Sequencing used CD4+ or CD8+ T cells sorted from blood, obtained in a trial of the OX40 agonist ivuxolimab. These receptors came from an adult with an advanced solid tumor such as melanoma, head and neck, liver or kidney cancer.

CDR3 in DNA: TGTGCCAGCAGCTTAGGTCCAGGTACCAACAATGAGCAGTTCTTC. Amino acids: CASSLGPGTNNEQFF. The gene calls are TRBV11-2 and TRBJ2-1; no clear D. V lost 1 base, J lost 5 bases, and 12 bases lay in between. Germline CDR1 reads SGHAT; CDR2 reads FQNNGV. The CDR3 is 15 residues long.

The V gene is TRBV18, the J gene TRBJ2-3, with D tentatively TRBD2 (5 bases). CDR3 size: 17 residues. CDR1 is KGHSH, CDR2 LQKENI, per germline. With 1 base removed from V and 0 bases from J, the gap between germline ends came to 14 bases. CDR3 DNA sequence: TGTGCCAGCTCACCACAAAAACTAGGAGTAAGCACAGATACGCAGTATTTT. Amino acid sequence: CASSPQKLGVSTDTQYF.

Concerning this clone: The same CDR3 arises from other DNA sequences in this sample as well. V gene TRBV5-1 combines with J gene TRBJ2-2, with a tentative D call TRBD2 (5 bases). V shed 0 bases and J shed 4 bases, with 10 bases lying between them. Germline CDR1 is SGHRS and CDR2 is YFSETQ. The CDR3 contains 15 residues. This CDR3 reads CASSLAPSGTGELFF. The CDR3 DNA reads TGCGCCAGCAGCTTGGCCCCCAGCGGCACCGGGGAGCTGTTTTTT. The entire variable domain, with the rest obtained from reference TRBV5-1 and TRBJ2-2, is as follows: KAGVTQTPRYLIKTRGQQVTLSCSPISGHRSVSWYQQTPGQGLQFLFEYFSETQRNKGNFPGRFSGRQFSNSRSEMNVSTLELGDSALYLCASSLAPSGTGELFFGEGSRLTVL.

CDR3 nucleotide sequence: TGTGCCAGCAGTCCCCTAGTGGCACAAGCCACGGCTTTCTTT. Encoded protein: CASSPLVAQATAFF. The chain carries TRBV27 and TRBJ1-1; no reliable D call. This CDR3 is built from 14 residues. Trimming took off 5 bases at V and 11 bases at J, with 21 bases between the two ends. CDR1 and CDR2 (germline): MNHEY, SMNVEV (reference sequence).

The chain is built from TRBV10-1 and TRBJ2-1; D remains ambiguous. Trimming cost V 0 bases and J 13 bases, with 13 bases left between them. Germline V CDR1 and CDR2: WNHNN, SYGVQD (reference sequence). The CDR3 is 13 residues long. The CDR3 DNA follows: TGCGCCAGCAGTGAGTCAGGCAGGCCCTACCAGTTCTTC. Its translation is CASSESGRPYQFF.

V is TRBV19 and J is TRBJ1-1, with a weak D call TRBD1 (5 bases). From germline, CDR1 is LNHDA and CDR2 SQIVND (reference sequence). V was shortened by 3 bases and J by 8 bases, with 10 bases between the two germline ends. The CDR3 is 12 amino acids. The CDR3 nucleotides are TGTGCCAGTAGTATTAGGGGAGTGGAAGCTTTCTTT. This sequence encodes CASSIRGVEAFF.

The rearrangement links TRBV4-3 to TRBJ2-3; a weak D match, TRBD1 (5 bases). There are 16 residues in the CDR3. Per the germline V gene, CDR1 is LGHNA and CDR2 is YSLEER. V was trimmed by 3 bases and J by 3 bases, leaving 16 bases between them. The CDR3 sequence is CASSQAGHLSTDTQYF. CDR3 sequence (DNA): TGCGCCAGCAGCCAGGCTGGACACCTTAGTACAGATACGCAGTATTTT.

This chain links TRBV5-1 with TRBJ1-6, with TRBD1 matching 7 bases. The germline CDR1 and CDR2 sequences are SGHRS and YFSETQ. This CDR3 is built from 16 residues. The ends lost 0 bases at V and 8 bases at J; junction bases unmatched: 8. DNA of the CDR3: TGCGCCAGCAGCTTGGCCCCAGGGGGTAATGATTCACCCCTCCACTTT. It translates to CASSLAPGGNDSPLHF. Together with reference TRBV5-1 and TRBJ1-6, the CDR3 gives the full variable domain: KAGVTQTPRYLIKTRGQQVTLSCSPISGHRSVSWYQQTPGQGLQFLFEYFSETQRNKGNFPGRFSGRQFSNSRSEMNVSTLELGDSALYLCASSLAPGGNDSPLHFGNGTRLTVT.

The chain employs TRBV4-1 and TRBJ2-1, with a weak D call TRBD2 (6 bases). Germline V lookup: CDR1 MGHRA, CDR2 YSYEKL. The V and J ends lost 3 bases and 8 bases respectively, with 8 bases between them. CDR3 size: 12 residues. DNA for the CDR3: TGCGCCAGCAGCCACGCTAGCGATGAGCAGTTCTTC. It specifies CASSHASDEQFF.

The genes are TRBV19 and TRBJ2-5, with TRBD1 matching 8 bases. Unmatched junction bases numbered 20, after V lost 10 bases and J lost 4 bases. CDR3 length: 17 amino acids. The germline V gene encodes CDR1 LNHDA and CDR2 SQIVND (reference sequence). CDR3 DNA: TGTGCCACCACACCGATATTTATGCAGGGGGCCGGAGAGACCCAGTACTTC. Amino acid sequence: CATTPIFMQGAGETQYF.

The gene calls are TRBV30 and TRBJ2-5; possible D gene TRBD1, 7 bases. This CDR3 region has 18 residues. Trimming removed 2 bases from V and 4 bases from J, with 26 bases in between. From germline, CDR1 is GTSNPN and CDR2 SVGIG (reference sequence). Here the CDR3 DNA reads TGTGCCTGGAGTAGACAGGGAGGAGGGCTCTATAGGGGAGAGACCCAGTACTTC. This translates into CAWSRQGGGLYRGETQYF.

This clone has a single count. The J gene is TRBJ1-6, the V gene TRBV7-9; 9 bases match TRBD1. V lost 2 bases to trimming and J lost 10 bases; unmatched junction nucleotides: 6. CDR3 size: 15 residues. CDR1 is SEHNR, CDR2 FQNEAQ, per germline (reference sequence). DNA for the CDR3: TGTGCCAGCAGCTTACTGACAGGGGGGCAATCACCCCTCCACTTT. It specifies CASSLLTGGQSPLHF.

The chain recombines TRBV29-1 with TRBJ2-2, with TRBD2 matching 7 bases. The CDR3 is 13 residues long. CDR1 and CDR2 from the germline V gene are SQVTM and ANQGSEA. V shed 5 bases, J shed 5 bases, and the junction held 5 bases outside the gene matches. The CDR3, as DNA: TGCAGCGTTAGGTGGGAGGGTACCGGGGAGCTGTTTTTT. Protein sequence: CSVRWEGTGELFF.

The rearrangement links TRBV4-3 to TRBJ2-7, with D possibly being TRBD1 (7 bases). The ends were cut back, 0 bases at V and 0 bases at J, with 15 bases in the middle. This CDR3 spans 17 amino acids. Germline values: CDR1 LGHNA, CDR2 YSLEER. CDR3 residues: CASSQDRRDSYSYEQYF. The CDR3 DNA follows: TGCGCCAGCAGCCAAGATCGGAGGGACAGTTACTCCTACGAGCAGTACTTC.

The chain is built from TRBV25-1 and TRBJ1-2; D not certain. The V gene lost 6 bases and the J gene lost 9 bases, with 14 bases spanning the gap. Per germline, CDR1 MGHDK and CDR2 SYGVNS. The CDR3 totals 12 residues. In DNA form, the CDR3 reads TGTGCCAGCAGCCAAACAAACGATCGCTACACCTTC. This sequence encodes CASSQTNDRYTF.

The chain joins TRBV10-3 to TRBJ1-2, with D perhaps matching TRBD1 (5 bases). V was pared by 6 bases and J by 4 bases, with 12 bases between. There are 13 residues in the CDR3. Germline assignment: CDR1 ENHRY and CDR2 SYGVKD. The CDR3, as DNA: TGTGCCATCAGAGTAGGACAACTCTATGGCTACACCTTC. This codes for CAIRVGQLYGYTF.

The chain joins TRBV6-1 to TRBJ1-4; weak D call: TRBD1 (6 bases). V was pared by 3 bases and J by 1 base, with 9 bases between. Germline CDR1 is MNHNS and CDR2 is SASEGT. CDR3 length: 15 amino acids. The DNA for the CDR3 is TGTGCCAGCAGTGAGACAGGTGTAACTAATGAAAAACTGTTTTTT. Translating gives CASSETGVTNEKLFF.

The chain couples TRBV6-1 to TRBJ1-5; D unresolved. Deletions cut 10 bases from V and 1 base from J, with 17 bases between. The CDR3 has 15 residues. Germline values: CDR1 MNHNS, CDR2 SASEGT. The CDR3 DNA reads TGTGCCATACAACCGGAGGTTTGGAGCAATCAGCCCCAGCATTTT. This sequence encodes CAIQPEVWSNQPQHF.

The V and J genes are TRBV6-6 and TRBJ1-1, with D unresolved. Per germline, CDR1 MNHNY and CDR2 SVGAGI (reference sequence). V was shortened by 5 bases and J by 2 bases, with 12 bases between the two germline ends. The CDR3 loop spans 14 amino acids. This CDR3 reads CASSDPGGNTEAFF. The CDR3 nucleotides read TGTGCCAGCAGTGACCCGGGAGGCAACACTGAAGCTTTCTTT.

This clone occurred once. The chain joins TRBV19 to TRBJ1-2, with TRBD1 matching over 8 bases. The CDR3 has 13 residues. Per the germline V gene, CDR1 is LNHDA and CDR2 is SQIVND (reference sequence). V dropped 7 bases and J dropped 5; count of bases not matched to a gene: 6. The CDR3 nucleotides are TGTGCCAGTAATTCGGGACAGGATTATGGCTACACCTTC. Translated: CASNSGQDYGYTF.

V is TRBV7-9 and J is TRBJ2-1, with TRBD2 identical over 8 bases. CDR3 size: 15 residues. The V and J ends lost 1 base and 8 bases, in that order; junction bases with no gene match: 7. Germline V CDR1 and CDR2: SEHNR, FQNEAQ (reference sequence). CDR3 DNA sequence: TGTGCCAGCAGCTTAGAAAGCGGGAGTTTGGATGAGCAGTTCTTC. Translation: CASSLESGSLDEQFF.

V usage is TRBV4-1 and J usage is TRBJ2-3, with TRBD2 matching 10 bases. CDR1 and CDR2 (germline): MGHRA, YSYEKL. Trimming took 4 bases from V and 5 from J; bases not matched to a gene: 6. The CDR3 contains 15 residues. In nucleotides, the CDR3 is TGCGCCAGCAGCCGCAGCGGGAGGGCCGAAGATACGCAGTATTTT. Translation: CASSRSGRAEDTQYF.

V usage is TRBV6-4 and J usage is TRBJ2-3; D remains ambiguous. Germline CDR1 is MRHNA and CDR2 is SNTAGT. V lost 6 bases and J lost 1, with 11 bases in between. There are 14 residues in the CDR3. The CDR3 DNA is TGTGCCAGCAGCAATAGTAGGGGCACAGATACGCAGTATTTT. Translating gives CASSNSRGTDTQYF.

The chain employs TRBV7-9 and TRBJ1-6; TRBD1 is a possible D gene (5 bases). Per the germline V gene, CDR1 is SEHNR and CDR2 is FQNEAQ (reference sequence). V lost 5 bases to trimming and J lost 9 bases, with 17 bases between them. The CDR3 runs 15 residues. CDR3 coding DNA: TGTGCCAGCAGCCTCACCGGGGCTACGGGTTCACCCCTCCACTTT. Its protein product is CASSLTGATGSPLHF.

J is TRBJ1-3 and V is TRBV5-1; weak D call: TRBD1 (5 bases). Germline CDR1 SGHRS, CDR2 YFSETQ. V shed 3 bases and J shed 2 bases, with 12 bases lying between them. The CDR3 contains 15 residues. The CDR3 protein is CASSSNGAPGNTIYF. Here the CDR3 DNA reads TGCGCCAGCAGCTCGAACGGGGCTCCTGGAAACACCATATATTTT.

This clone occurred a few times. The chain couples TRBV6-6 to TRBJ2-5; the D is unclear. Between the trimmed V and J ends, which lost 6 bases and 4 bases, there was a span of 21 bases. The CDR3 has 16 residues. Germline CDR1 reads MNHNY; CDR2 reads SVGAGI (reference sequence). For the CDR3, the DNA is TGTGCCAGCAGCTATGGCCCCTCAAGAGTCCGAGAGACCCAGTACTTC. Its translation is CASSYGPSRVRETQYF.

The chain employs TRBV7-8 and TRBJ2-7, with D perhaps TRBD1 (6 bases). V was pared by 7 bases and J by 0 bases, with 10 bases between. CDR1 and CDR2 (germline): SGHVS, FQNEAQ. CDR3 size: 13 residues. This CDR3 reads CASTYRVSYEQYF. In DNA form, the CDR3 reads TGTGCCAGCACCTACAGGGTCTCCTACGAGCAGTACTTC.

V and J are TRBV7-9 and TRBJ2-5; TRBD2 is a possible D gene (5 bases). Germline assignment: CDR1 SEHNR and CDR2 FQNEAQ (reference sequence). V was clipped by 5 bases and J by 5 bases, with 15 bases between them. The CDR3 is 14 residues long. CDR3 region: CASSADPSSETQYF. In DNA, the CDR3 is TGTGCCAGCAGCGCCGACCCTAGCAGCGAGACCCAGTACTTC. Full variable domain (rest looked up from reference TRBV7-9 and TRBJ2-5): DTGVSQNPRHKITKRGQNVTFRCDPISEHNRLYWYRQTLGQGPEFLTYFQNEAQLEKSRLLSDRFSAERPKGSFSTLEIQRTEQGDSAMYLCASSADPSSETQYFGPGTRLLVL.

This clone was counted only a few times. The chain couples TRBV7-9 to TRBJ1-5; D call uncertain. CDR1 is SEHNR and CDR2 is FQNEAQ in the germline V gene (reference sequence). The CDR3 has 11 amino acids. With 2 bases removed from V and 6 bases from J, the gap between germline ends came to 2 bases. The CDR3 sequence: CASSLCQPQHF. In DNA form, the CDR3 reads TGTGCCAGCAGCTTATGTCAGCCCCAGCATTTT.